The 14 T cell receptor beta chains below come from one sample, sequenced in a study of post-analysis software for immune sequencing data (dated by TCRdb to the mid-2010s). Library creation used PCR. Sequenced using an Illumina HiSeq 2500. To reduce PCR and sequencing biases, unique molecular identifiers were built into the TCR beta cDNA libraries. TCRdb took the public reads, trimmed them with fastp at Q25, ran MiXCR for clone calling and kept in-frame beta chains. Entries are consolidated by CDR3 protein sequence, retaining the most common genes and DNA. The sample table holds about 160,000 distinct CDR3 sequences, of which under 40% were seen once. The ten largest clones take up under 30% of the sample. The time point label for this specimen denotes: second blood draw from one MS patient after hematopoietic stem cell transplantation. This material consisted of blood, taken after autologous hematopoietic stem cell transplantation. Every receptor here comes from a girl aged 5-17 years with multiple sclerosis. Donor details come from another sample of the same person, matched by shared clones.

V is TRBV29-1 and J is TRBJ2-1; tentative D call: TRBD1 (7 bases). Looked up from germline, CDR1 is SQVTM and CDR2 is ANQGSEA. The CDR3 has 11 residues. Between the trimmed V and J ends, which lost 5 bases and 9 bases, there was a span of 11 bases. CDR3 sequence: CSVTGDSEQFF. In nucleotides, the CDR3 is TGCAGCGTTACAGGGGACTCTGAGCAGTTCTTC.

This clonotype has more than one count but fewer than ten. V usage is TRBV13 and J usage is TRBJ2-1, with TRBD1 matching over 9 bases. The CDR3 spans 16 residues. Per germline, CDR1 PRHDT and CDR2 FYEKMQ (reference sequence). The J segment lost 0 bases and the V segment lost 5 bases, leaving 5 bases of the junction unmatched. The CDR3 is CASSPGTGPSYNEQFF. CDR3 in DNA: TGTGCCAGCAGCCCCGGGACAGGGCCCTCCTACAATGAGCAGTTCTTC.

This clonotype was counted a few times. The junction shows a germline mismatch at one end, possibly a read error. The chain is built from TRBV28 and TRBJ2-7, with D possibly matching TRBD2 (5 bases). The germline V gene encodes CDR1 MDHEN and CDR2 SYDVKM. The CDR3 length is 15 residues. This CDR3 reads CASSSLDGVWDEQYF. DNA for the CDR3: TGTGCCAGTAGTTCTTTGGACGGGGTATGGGACGAGCAGTACTTC.

This clonotype was found many times. The chain joins TRBV6-5 to TRBJ2-7; 7 bases map to TRBD1. CDR1 MNHEY and CDR2 SVGAGI come from the germline V gene. The V gene end was trimmed by 5 bases and the J gene end by 2 bases; junction bases not matched to a gene: 3. The CDR3 sequence is 13 residues long. The CDR3 loop reads CASSEDRTYEQYF. CDR3 DNA: TGTGCCAGCAGTGAGGACAGGACCTACGAGCAGTACTTC.

This rearrangement joins TRBV10-3 to TRBJ1-1; no clear D. The CDR3 totals 13 residues. Germline CDR1 and CDR2: ENHRY and SYGVKD. Deletions cut 3 bases from V and 7 bases from J, with 12 bases between. In DNA form, the CDR3 reads TGTGCCATCAGTGACAGGAAAGTTGGTGAAGCTTTCTTT. It codes for CAISDRKVGEAFF.

This clonotype was detected a few times. The V gene is TRBV29-1, the J gene TRBJ2-3; 7 positions agree with TRBD1. V lost 5 bases, J lost 2 bases, and 16 bases stayed unmatched. Germline values: CDR1 SQVTM, CDR2 ANQGSEA. CDR3 size: 17 residues. DNA of the CDR3: TGCAGCGTTACCTGGCGCCGGGACAGCCATTACACAGATACGCAGTATTTT. Translation: CSVTWRRDSHYTDTQYF.

A few counts support this clonotype. The chain carries TRBV12-5 and TRBJ2-7; the D gene could be TRBD1 or TRBD2 (5 bases each). The CDR3 has 15 residues. CDR1 and CDR2 (germline): LGHNT, FRNRAP. V was pared by 6 bases and J by 3 bases, with 18 bases between. The CDR3 loop is CASGRDAASLYEQYF. CDR3 nucleotide sequence: TGTGCTAGTGGGAGGGACGCCGCCTCCCTCTACGAGCAGTACTTC.

The chain employs TRBV19 and TRBJ2-1, with D hard to call. Germline V gene lookup returns CDR1 LNHDA and CDR2 SQIVND (reference sequence). This CDR3 region has 15 residues. Trimming took 4 bases from V and 0 from J, leaving 10 bases between them. In DNA, the CDR3 is TGTGCCAGTAGTACTACACACACCTCCTACAATGAGCAGTTCTTC. Protein product: CASSTTHTSYNEQFF.

Here the CDR3 reads CASSIRGVVGEQYF. The CDR3 region has the DNA TGTGCCAGCAGCATCAGGGGAGTGGTAGGTGAGCAGTACTTC. This sequence joins TRBV11-2 and TRBJ2-4; possibly TRBD1 for D (6 bases). With 5 bases removed from V and 13 bases from J, the gap between germline ends came to 21 bases. CDR3 size: 14 residues. CDR1 is SGHAT, CDR2 FQNNGV, per germline.

The J gene is TRBJ2-7, the V gene TRBV7-8, with a tentative D call TRBD2 (5 bases). Germline-derived CDR1 and CDR2 are SGHVS and FQNEAQ. Trimming took 1 base from V and 3 from J, leaving 10 bases between them. The CDR3 consists of 14 residues. The CDR3 DNA sequence: TGTGCCAGCAGCTTAGGAGCGGATTACTACGAGCAGTACTTC. Translation gives CASSLGADYYEQYF.

This clonotype was picked up many times. CDR3 protein: CSAKGQGFSYEQYF. For the CDR3, the DNA is TGCAGTGCCAAAGGACAGGGGTTCTCCTACGAGCAGTACTTC. This sequence joins TRBV20-1 and TRBJ2-7, with TRBD1 identical over 9 bases. CDR1 is DFQATT and CDR2 is SNEGSKA in the germline V gene (reference sequence). This CDR3 comprises 14 residues. The V and J ends lost 6 bases and 0 bases, in that order; junction bases with no gene match: 6.

This clonotype was found many times. The chain carries TRBV29-1 and TRBJ2-1; TRBD1 aligns across 10 bases. The CDR3 extends over 14 amino acids. From germline, CDR1 is SQVTM and CDR2 ANQGSEA. The trim removed 0 bases at V and 8 bases at J, leaving 4 bases unmatched. The CDR3 DNA follows: TGCAGCGTTGAAGACCTGACAGGGGGCGATGAGCAGTTCTTC. Its protein product is CSVEDLTGGDEQFF.

This clonotype was recorded once. The chain couples TRBV7-6 to TRBJ2-7, with D unclear. CDR1 and CDR2 (germline): SGHVS, FNYEAQ. Deletions cut 5 bases from V and 3 bases from J, with 11 bases between. The CDR3 consists of 13 residues. In DNA, the CDR3 is TGTGCCAGCAGCCCCGGGCCCAACTACGAGCAGTACTTC. Its protein is CASSPGPNYEQYF.

This clonotype was picked up one time. This sequence joins TRBV15 and TRBJ2-3, with 8 bases lining up with TRBD1. The CDR3 has 16 residues. Trimming at V came to 5 bases and at J to 4 bases, leaving 11 bases not matched to a gene. From germline, CDR1 is LNHNV and CDR2 YYDKDF (reference sequence). CDR3 sequence: CATSRGWAGGSDTQYF. The CDR3 bases are TGTGCCACCAGCCGAGGGTGGGCAGGGGGCTCAGATACGCAGTATTTT.